The 13 T cell receptor beta chains below were found in one sample sequenced in a study of response to subunit inactivated influenza vaccine (dated by TCRdb to the late 2010s). To prepare the library, RT-PCR was applied. These reads were obtained on an Illumina HiSeq 2500. TCRdb trimmed the raw reads at Q25, called clones with MiXCR and kept productive beta chains. Each CDR3 protein gets just one entry, which takes the most common genes and DNA from the rows behind it. The sample includes about 650,000 distinct CDR3 sequences, with less than 20% observed a single time. The top ten clonotypes cover around a tenth of the sample. Here the sequenced sample was PBMCs from blood, taken roughly 12 days after vaccination. These receptors all come from a middle-aged man who received an inactivated influenza vaccine. Donor details come from another sample of the same person, matched by shared clones.

This clonotype was observed many times. The gene calls are TRBV12-3 or TRBV12-4 and TRBJ2-5, with D uncertain. Trimming stripped 2 bases from V and 1 base from J, with 2 bases between. CDR3 length equals 12 residues. The CDR3 sequence: CASSLSQETQYF. CDR3 coding DNA: TGTGCCAGCAGTTTATCCCAAGAGACCCAGTACTTC.

This clonotype has a handful of counts. The chain is built from TRBV5-6 and TRBJ1-5; 7 bases match TRBD1. The CDR3 has 15 residues. Trimming cost V 0 bases and J 2 bases; bases outside gene matches: 2. Per germline, CDR1 SGHDT and CDR2 YYEEEE. The CDR3 DNA follows: TGTGCCAGCAGCTTGGCCACAGGGGGCAATCAGCCCCAGCATTTT. It is translated as CASSLATGGNQPQHF.

This chain connects TRBV7-2 to TRBJ2-3, with D maybe TRBD1 (6 bases). Between the trimmed V and J ends, which lost 11 bases and 2 bases, there was a span of 17 bases. The CDR3 spans 14 residues. The germline CDR1 and CDR2 sequences are SGHTA and FQGNSA. The DNA of the CDR3 is TGTGCCTTAGCACAGGGTCTTTACACAGATACGCAGTATTTT. It is translated as CALAQGLYTDTQYF.

This chain uses TRBV4-1 with TRBJ1-5; 7 bases match TRBD1. After removal of 0 bases from V and 5 bases from J, the junction contained 7 bases not matched to a gene. CDR3 length: 16 residues. Germline V gene data show CDR1 as MGHRA and CDR2 as YSYEKL. CDR3 coding DNA: TGCGCCAGCAGCCAAGAACGAGAAGGGGGCGATCAGCCCCAGCATTTT. Its protein product is CASSQEREGGDQPQHF.

A few counts support this clonotype. The rearrangement uses TRBV4-1 and TRBJ2-7; D may correspond to TRBD1 or TRBD2 (5 bases each). Germline CDR1 is MGHRA and CDR2 is YSYEKL. The CDR3 runs 14 residues. Trimming stripped 1 base from V and 4 bases from J, with 11 bases between. The CDR3 sequence is CASSQVGRPYEQYF. The CDR3 nucleotides read TGCGCCAGCAGCCAAGTGGGACGGCCTTACGAGCAGTACTTC.

The chain links TRBV28 to TRBJ2-7; 8 nucleotides agree with TRBD1. CDR3 length equals 13 residues. Germline CDR1 and CDR2: MDHEN and SYDVKM. V dropped 6 bases and J dropped 4; count of bases not matched to a gene: 5. The chain's CDR3 is CASRHRGYYEQYF. In DNA, the CDR3 is TGTGCCAGCAGACACAGGGGGTATTACGAGCAGTACTTC.

This chain connects TRBV24-1 to TRBJ2-1, with D tentatively TRBD2 (5 bases). V lost 3 bases and J lost 0, with 11 bases in between. The CDR3 length is 16 residues. Germline values: CDR1 KGHDR, CDR2 SFDVKD. This CDR3 reads CATSDTADFSYNEQFF. The CDR3 DNA reads TGTGCCACCAGTGATACAGCGGACTTCTCCTACAATGAGCAGTTCTTC.

The genes are TRBV9 and TRBJ2-1; TRBD2 aligns across 8 bases. The germline gives CDR1 SGDLS, CDR2 YYNGEE. V was pared by 6 bases and J by 4 bases, with 9 bases of the junction left unmatched. The CDR3 is 15 amino acids. Here the CDR3 reads CASNGGSGGYNEQFF. DNA for the CDR3: TGTGCCAGCAACGGCGGGAGCGGGGGTTACAATGAGCAGTTCTTC.

Only a few counts were recorded for this clonotype. The CDR3 is CSAYGAGASGELFF. The CDR3 nucleotides are TGCAGTGCGTACGGGGCAGGGGCTAGCGGGGAGCTGTTTTTT. This rearrangement joins TRBV20-1 to TRBJ2-2; perhaps TRBD1 as D (6 bases). CDR1 is DFQATT and CDR2 is SNEGSKA in the germline V gene (reference sequence). V lost 6 bases and J 7 bases, leaving 18 bases between the germline ends. The CDR3 has 14 residues.

The gene calls are TRBV5-1 and TRBJ2-6; perhaps TRBD2 as D (5 bases). This CDR3 has 16 residues. V shed 0 bases and J shed 1 base, with 8 bases lying between them. CDR1 SGHRS and CDR2 YFSETQ come from the germline V gene. The CDR3 sequence is CASSLAGESGANVLTF. As DNA, the CDR3 is TGCGCCAGCAGCTTGGCCGGGGAATCTGGGGCCAACGTCCTGACTTTC.

This clonotype was recorded a few times. V usage is TRBV24-1 and J usage is TRBJ2-1; 7 bases are a match to TRBD2. Per germline, CDR1 KGHDR and CDR2 SFDVKD. The CDR3 is 14 amino acids. V lost 3 bases and J lost 2; bases outside the gene matches: 0. The CDR3 loop is CATSDGGAYNEQFF. The CDR3 DNA sequence: TGTGCCACCAGTGATGGGGGGGCCTACAATGAGCAGTTCTTC.

This chain's CDR3 is CASSLSRPGTDTQYF. CDR3 bases: TGTGCCAGCAGCCTGAGCAGGCCTGGCACAGATACGCAGTATTTT. The V and J genes are TRBV5-5 and TRBJ2-3, with no clear D. The CDR3 is made up of 15 amino acids. Deletions cut 4 bases from V and 1 base from J, with 13 bases between. Looked up from germline, CDR1 is SGHKS and CDR2 is YYEKEE (reference sequence).

Only a few counts were recorded for this clonotype. The chain joins TRBV4-3 to TRBJ2-7; D is perhaps TRBD1 (6 bases). Deletions cut 0 bases from V and 5 bases from J, with 14 bases between. The CDR3 spans 15 residues. Germline lookup yields CDR1 LGHNA and CDR2 YSLEER. The chain's CDR3 is CASSQDGRQVDEQYF. CDR3 nucleotides: TGCGCCAGCAGCCAAGATGGGAGACAGGTGGACGAGCAGTACTTC.